This T cell receptor (beta chain) emerged from a study of blood T cell repertoires in COVID-19. Clones were sequenced by immunoSEQ multiplex PCR, and TCRdb holds only the in-frame ones, with some missing. The data contain roughly 330,000 clones, more than 75% of them singletons. Cohorts were assigned according to the clinical history that participants reported. Material: PBMCs or T cells enriched from blood (not recorded which). This clonotype was obtained from a woman aged 25 to 39 who had recovered from COVID-19.

Written as DNA, the CDR3 is TGTGCCAGCAGTTTTCATATTCGGGGTTCGGTTAATTCACCCCTCCACTTT. It encodes CASSFHIRGSVNSPLHF. V usage is TRBV28 and J usage is TRBJ1-6, with D unclear. Germline CDR1 is MDHEN and CDR2 is SYDVKM. V was shortened by 3 bases and J by 6 bases, with 18 bases between the two germline ends. CDR3 length: 17 residues.